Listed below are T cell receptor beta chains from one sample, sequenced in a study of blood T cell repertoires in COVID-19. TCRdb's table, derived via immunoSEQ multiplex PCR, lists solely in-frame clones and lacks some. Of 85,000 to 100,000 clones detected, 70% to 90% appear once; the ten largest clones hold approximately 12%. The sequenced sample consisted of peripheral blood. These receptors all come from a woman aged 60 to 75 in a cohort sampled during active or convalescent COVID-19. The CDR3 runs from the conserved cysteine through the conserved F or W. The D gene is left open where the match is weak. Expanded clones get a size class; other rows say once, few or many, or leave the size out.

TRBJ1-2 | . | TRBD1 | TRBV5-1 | CASSLVGQGNDGYTF | TGCGCCAGCAGCTTGGTTGGACAGGGGAACGATGGCTACACCTTC
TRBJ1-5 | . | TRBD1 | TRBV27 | CASNPGQYNQPQHF | TGTGCCAGCAATCCGGGACAGTACAATCAGCCCCAGCATTTT
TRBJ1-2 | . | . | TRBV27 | CASSPSGDWGYGYTF | TGTGCCAGCAGCCCCTCGGGGGACTGGGGCTATGGCTACACCTTC
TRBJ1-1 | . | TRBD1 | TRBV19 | CASSTDRANTEAFF | TGTGCCAGTAGCACAGACAGGGCGAATACTGAAGCTTTCTTT
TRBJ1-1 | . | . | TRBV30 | CAWSGGVMNTEAFF | TGTGCCTGGAGTGGAGGTGTCATGAACACTGAAGCTTTCTTT
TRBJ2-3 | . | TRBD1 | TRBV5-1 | CASSPRTGSTDTQYF | TGCGCCAGCAGTCCTCGGACAGGAAGCACAGATACGCAGTATTTT
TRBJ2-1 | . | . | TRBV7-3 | CASSGTGSSYNEQFF | TGTGCCAGCAGCGGAACAGGGAGCTCCTACAATGAGCAGTTCTTC
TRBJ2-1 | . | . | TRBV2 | CASSDGDLITEQFF | TGTGCCAGCAGTGACGGAGATCTAATCACTGAGCAGTTCTTC
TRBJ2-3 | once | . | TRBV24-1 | CATSLGQVRNEAQYF | TGTGCCACCAGTTTAGGACAAGTCCGTAATGAGGCGCAGTATTTT
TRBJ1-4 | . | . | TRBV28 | CASSLVQEKLFF | TGTGCCAGCAGTTTAGTCCAAGAAAAACTGTTTTTT
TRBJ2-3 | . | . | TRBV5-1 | CASSLVIAEKPDTQYF | TGCGCCAGCAGCTTGGTGATAGCGGAAAAGCCAGATACGCAGTATTTT
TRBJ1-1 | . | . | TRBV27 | CASSLWGLGTEAFF | TGTGCCAGCAGTTTATGGGGGCTGGGGACTGAAGCTTTCTTT
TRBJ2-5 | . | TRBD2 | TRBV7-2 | CASTPKRGGPETQYF | TGTGCCAGCACCCCCAAGCGGGGGGGCCCAGAGACCCAGTACTTC
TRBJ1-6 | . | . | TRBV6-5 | CASGQPNSPLHF | TGTGCCAGCGGACAGCCCAATTCACCCCTCCACTTT
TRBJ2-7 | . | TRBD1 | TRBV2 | CASSERQGDVYEQYF | TGTGCCAGCAGTGAACGGCAGGGGGACGTATACGAGCAGTACTTC
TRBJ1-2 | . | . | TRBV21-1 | CASRNPVFNGYTF | TGTGCCAGCAGAAACCCGGTATTTAATGGCTACACCTTC
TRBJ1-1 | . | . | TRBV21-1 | CASSVTGNTEAFF | TGTGCCAGCAGCGTAACAGGGAACACTGAAGCTTTCTTT
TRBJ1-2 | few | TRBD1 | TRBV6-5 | CASRATGQLYGYTF | TGTGCCAGCAGAGCTACGGGACAGCTTTATGGCTACACCTTC
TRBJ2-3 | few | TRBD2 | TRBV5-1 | CASSLAIAGGPQDTQYF | TGCGCCAGCAGCTTGGCTATAGCGGGAGGGCCACAAGATACGCAGTATTTT
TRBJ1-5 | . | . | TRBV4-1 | CASSMGFAGHQPQHF | TGCGCCAGCAGCATGGGGTTTGCAGGGCATCAGCCCCAGCATTTT
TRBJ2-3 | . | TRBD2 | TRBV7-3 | CASSWTSGNADTQYF | TGTGCCAGCAGCTGGACTAGCGGGAACGCAGATACGCAGTATTTT